Below, 5 T cell receptor beta chains from the same sample are listed, as sequenced in a study of identical twins. TCRdb itself ran the 5' RACE reads through MiXCR, one entry per CDR3 protein. Counted here are some 500,000 distinct CDR3 sequences, approximately 15% occurring once; the ten biggest clones make up more than 0.5%. This sample also appeared in a second study, on yellow fever vaccine responses in identical twins.

Material: CD4+ T cells sorted from blood. The receptors stem from a woman between 18 and 30 years old in good health.

The V and J genes are TRBV6-1 and TRBJ2-5, with D possibly TRBD1 on 5 matching bases. The CDR3 contains 15 residues. The V end lost 5 bases, the J end lost 0 bases, and 13 bases lay between the germline ends. From germline, CDR1 is MNHNS and CDR2 SASEGT. CDR3 bases: TGTGCCAGCAGTAGGGGAACGCCGAACCAAGAGACCCAGTACTTC. It is translated as CASSRGTPNQETQYF.

This clonotype was recorded a few times. This chain uses TRBV3-1 with TRBJ2-3, with TRBD2 identical over 11 bases. There are 15 residues in the CDR3. Germline loops: CDR1 LGHDT, CDR2 YNNKEL (reference sequence). V lost 2 bases, J lost 5 bases, and 3 bases stayed unmatched. DNA of the CDR3: TGTGCCAGCAGCCAAACCCTAGCGGGGGGAGATACGCAGTATTTT. This sequence encodes CASSQTLAGGDTQYF.

This clonotype was counted only a few times. The V call is TRBV12-3 or TRBV12-4, the J call TRBJ2-3, with D perhaps TRBD2 (7 bases). The CDR3 consists of 15 residues. V lost 6 bases and J lost 0, with 13 bases in between. CDR3 residues: CASSPEGGSTDTQYF. CDR3 sequence (DNA): TGTGCCAGCAGCCCTGAGGGGGGGAGCACAGATACGCAGTATTTT.

CDR3 region: CASSTVGPSGGYTF. CDR3 nucleotide sequence: TGTGCCAGCAGTACCGTCGGGCCGTCTGGTGGCTACACCTTC. The J gene is TRBJ1-2, the V gene TRBV12-3 or TRBV12-4; the D is unclear. There are 14 residues in the CDR3. The V end lost 5 bases, the J end lost 7 bases, and 17 bases lay between the germline ends.

This clonotype was observed a few times. This sequence joins TRBV18 and TRBJ2-1; the match to TRBD2 covers 8 bases. The CDR3 totals 13 residues. Germline V gene data show CDR1 as KGHSH and CDR2 as LQKENI. V was pared by 3 bases and J by 9 bases, with 4 bases of the junction left unmatched. The CDR3 reads CASSPGRDGEQFF. CDR3 DNA sequence: TGTGCCAGCTCACCCGGGAGGGACGGTGAGCAGTTCTTC.